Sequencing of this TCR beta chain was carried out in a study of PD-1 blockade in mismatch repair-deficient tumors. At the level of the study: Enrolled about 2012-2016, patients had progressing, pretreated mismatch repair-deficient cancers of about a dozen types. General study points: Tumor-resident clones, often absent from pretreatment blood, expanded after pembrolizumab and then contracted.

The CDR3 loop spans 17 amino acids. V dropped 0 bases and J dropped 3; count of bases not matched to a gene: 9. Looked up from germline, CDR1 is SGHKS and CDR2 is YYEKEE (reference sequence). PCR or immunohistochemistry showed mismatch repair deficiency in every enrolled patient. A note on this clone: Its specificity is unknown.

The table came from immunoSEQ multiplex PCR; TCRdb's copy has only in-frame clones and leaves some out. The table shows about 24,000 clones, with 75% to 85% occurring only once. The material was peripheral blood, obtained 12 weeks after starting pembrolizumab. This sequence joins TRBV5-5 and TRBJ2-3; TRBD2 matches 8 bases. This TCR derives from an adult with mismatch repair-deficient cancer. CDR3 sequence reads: CASSLAKSGRITDTQYF. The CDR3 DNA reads TGTGCCAGCAGCTTGGCCAAGAGCGGGAGAATTACAGATACGCAGTATTTT.